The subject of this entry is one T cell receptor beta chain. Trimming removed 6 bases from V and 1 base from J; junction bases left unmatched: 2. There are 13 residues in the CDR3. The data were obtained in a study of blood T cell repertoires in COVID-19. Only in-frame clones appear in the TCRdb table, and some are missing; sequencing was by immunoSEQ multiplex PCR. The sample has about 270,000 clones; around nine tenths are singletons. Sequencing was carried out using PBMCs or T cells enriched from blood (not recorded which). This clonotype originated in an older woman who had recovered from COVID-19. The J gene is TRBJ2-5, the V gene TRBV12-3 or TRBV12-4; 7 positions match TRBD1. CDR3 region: CASSHRGQETQYF. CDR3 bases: TGTGCCAGCAGCCACAGGGGCCAAGAGACCCAGTACTTC.